Listed here are 2 T cell receptor beta chains from one sample, sequenced in a study of vaccination and CD4 T cells after COVID-19. The treatment was: 10-day PBMC culture with coronavirus spike peptide pools or control peptides (ViraFEST assay). With the Oncomine TCR Beta short-read assay, DNA from cultured CD4+ T cells was sequenced. TCRdb itself ran the PCR reads through MiXCR, one entry per CDR3 protein. This table holds roughly 10,000 distinct CDR3 sequences, approximately 51% found once. Their antigens remain unidentified. The specimen sequenced was CD4+ T cells from blood, cultured in vitro. The source of these receptors is a human donor who had recovered from COVID-19.

J is TRBJ1-3 and V is TRBV10-1; D not certain. The length of the CDR3 is 14 residues. The V gene lost 5 bases and the J gene lost 0 bases, with 8 bases spanning the gap. Germline V lookup: CDR1 WNHNN, CDR2 SYGVQD (reference sequence). In nucleotides, the CDR3 is TGCGCCAGCAGTCCAAGTGCCTCTGGAAACACCATATATTTT. Residues: CASSPSASGNTIYF.

This chain links TRBV11-3 with TRBJ1-1; D uncertain. CDR1 is SGHNT and CDR2 is YENEEA in the germline V gene. This CDR3 has 12 residues. Trimming shortened V by 3 bases and J by 4 bases, and 6 bases separated the two germline ends. The CDR3 region is CASSFTGTEAFF. DNA of the CDR3: TGTGCCAGCAGCTTTACCGGCACTGAAGCTTTCTTT.